Listed below are T cell receptor beta chains from one sample, sequenced in a study of blood T cell repertoires in COVID-19. Only in-frame clones appear in the TCRdb table, and some are missing; sequencing was by immunoSEQ multiplex PCR. The data contain some 150,000 clones, roughly 75% of them singletons. Input material: PBMCs or T cells enriched from blood (not recorded which). The receptors come from a woman between 45 and 60 years old who had recovered from COVID-19. Each CDR3 is given with its conserved first and last residue. Rows give clone size only sometimes, using once, few, many, or a class for an expanded clone.

>.|TRBV7-3
CASSQQGDTEAFF
>.|TRBV29-1
CSARGTSGGTDTQYF
>.|TRBV10-3
CAISEKHPLGAYGYTF
>.|TRBV9
CASSAPGAGNTIYF
>.|TRBV9
CASSVSGGPTDTQYF
>.|TRBV5-5
CASSPGQGGQPQHF
>.|TRBV12-3/TRBV12-4
CASSLGGVGYTF
>.|TRBV13
CASSFPPGQGHYGYTF
>once|TRBV7-3
CASSLRDSYNEQFF
>once|TRBV7-9
CASSLAGGNQPQHF
>once|TRBV7-8
CASSPRQGDYGYTF
>.|TRBV28
CASSPPAGTGGSNYGYTF
>.|TRBV5-4
CASSLAGERGTDTQYF
>.|TRBV5-1
CASSLFRVQPQHF
>.|TRBV7-9
CASSLVEHEAFF
>few|TRBV7-9
CASSLNENSPLHF
>.|TRBV7-2
CASSLRADTQYF
>once|TRBV6-4
CASSLTGGQYTQYF
>.|TRBV7-3
CASSSPGTSGQETQYF
>.|TRBV6-4
CASTRWGQGGNYGYTF
>.|TRBV9
CASSYLLAGEQFF
>.|TRBV7-9
CASSLWDRADTIYF
>.|TRBV2
CASMAGRNNSPLHF
>.|TRBV7-9
CASSFGTALEAFF
>.|TRBV24-1
CATSETTGGPNYGYTF
>.|TRBV10-3
CAISSLQGGREVTEAFF
>.|TRBV11-2
CASSYAQFGQYF
>.|TRBV28
CASMGAGAFF
>.|TRBV3-1/TRBV3-2
CASSQTGTDNEKLFF